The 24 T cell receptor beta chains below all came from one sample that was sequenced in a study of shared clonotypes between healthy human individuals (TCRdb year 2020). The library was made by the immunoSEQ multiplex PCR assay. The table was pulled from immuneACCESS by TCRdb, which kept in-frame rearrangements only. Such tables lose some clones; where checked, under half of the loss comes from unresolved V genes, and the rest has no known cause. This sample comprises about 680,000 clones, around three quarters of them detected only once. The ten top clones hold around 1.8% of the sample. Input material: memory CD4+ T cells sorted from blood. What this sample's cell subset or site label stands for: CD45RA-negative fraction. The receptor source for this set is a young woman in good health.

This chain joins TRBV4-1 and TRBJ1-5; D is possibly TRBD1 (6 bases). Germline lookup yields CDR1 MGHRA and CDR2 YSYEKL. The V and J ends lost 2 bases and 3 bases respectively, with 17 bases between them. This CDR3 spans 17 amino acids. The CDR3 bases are TGCGCCAGCAGCCAACCTGGGCCCAGGGGCATCAATCAGCCCCAGCATTTT. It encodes CASSQPGPRGINQPQHF.

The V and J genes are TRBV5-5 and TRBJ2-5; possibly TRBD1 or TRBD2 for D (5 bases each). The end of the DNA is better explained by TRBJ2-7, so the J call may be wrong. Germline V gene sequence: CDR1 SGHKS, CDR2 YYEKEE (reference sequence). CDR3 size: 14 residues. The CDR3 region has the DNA TGTGCCAGCAGCGCCCTATGGGGACGCGACGAGCAGTACTTC. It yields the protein CASSALWGRDEQYF.

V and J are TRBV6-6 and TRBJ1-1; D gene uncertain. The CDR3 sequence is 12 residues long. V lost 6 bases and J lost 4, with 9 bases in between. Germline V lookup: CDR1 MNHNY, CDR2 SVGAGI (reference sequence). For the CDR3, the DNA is TGTGCCAGCAGGGATTCGGTCACTGAAGCTTTCTTT. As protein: CASRDSVTEAFF.

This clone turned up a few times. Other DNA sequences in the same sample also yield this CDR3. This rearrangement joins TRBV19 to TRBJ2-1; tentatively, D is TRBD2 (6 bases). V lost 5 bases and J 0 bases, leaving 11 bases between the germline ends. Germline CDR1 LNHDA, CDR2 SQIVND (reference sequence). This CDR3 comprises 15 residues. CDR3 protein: CASSRRESSYNEQFF. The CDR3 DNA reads TGTGCCAGTAGTCGCCGGGAGAGCTCCTACAATGAGCAGTTCTTC.

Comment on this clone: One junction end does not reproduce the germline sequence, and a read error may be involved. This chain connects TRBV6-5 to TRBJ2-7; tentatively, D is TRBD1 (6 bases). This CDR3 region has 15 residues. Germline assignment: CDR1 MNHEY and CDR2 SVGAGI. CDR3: CASSDSETGTGEQYF. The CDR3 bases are TGTGCCAGCAGTGACTCTGAAACAGGGACGGGGGAGCAGTACTTC.

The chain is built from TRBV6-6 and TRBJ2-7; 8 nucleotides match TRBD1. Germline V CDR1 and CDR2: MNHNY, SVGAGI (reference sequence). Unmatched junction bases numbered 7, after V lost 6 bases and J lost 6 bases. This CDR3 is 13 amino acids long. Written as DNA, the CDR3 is TGTGCCAGCAGACCGACAGGGGTTCGCGAGCAGTACTTC. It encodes CASRPTGVREQYF.

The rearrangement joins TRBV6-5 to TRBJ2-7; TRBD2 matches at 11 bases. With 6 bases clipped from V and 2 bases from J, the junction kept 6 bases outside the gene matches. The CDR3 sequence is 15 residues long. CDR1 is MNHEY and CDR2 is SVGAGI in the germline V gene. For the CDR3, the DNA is TGTGCCAGCAGGGCGGGGACTAGCGGCGCCTACGAGCAGTACTTC. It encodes CASRAGTSGAYEQYF.

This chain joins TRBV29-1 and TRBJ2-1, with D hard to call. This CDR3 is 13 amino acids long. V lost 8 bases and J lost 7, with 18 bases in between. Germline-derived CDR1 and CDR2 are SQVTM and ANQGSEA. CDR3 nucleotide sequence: TGCAGCACCTTCGAACAGAGCCGGAATGAGCAGTTCTTC. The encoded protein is CSTFEQSRNEQFF.

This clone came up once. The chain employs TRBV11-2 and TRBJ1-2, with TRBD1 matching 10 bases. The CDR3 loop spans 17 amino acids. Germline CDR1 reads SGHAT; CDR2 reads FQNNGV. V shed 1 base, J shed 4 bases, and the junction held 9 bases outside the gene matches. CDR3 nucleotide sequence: TGTGCCAGCAGCTTAGTTGGGTTTCGGGACAGGGGCTATGGCTACACCTTC. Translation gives CASSLVGFRDRGYGYTF.

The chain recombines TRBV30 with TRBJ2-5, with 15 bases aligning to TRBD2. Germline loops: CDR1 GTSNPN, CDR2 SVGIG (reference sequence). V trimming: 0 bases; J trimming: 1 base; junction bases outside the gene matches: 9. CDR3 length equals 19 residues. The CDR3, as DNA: TGTGCCTGGAGTGTAGAGATAGGGACTAGCGGGGGGTTCCAAGAGACCCAGTACTTC. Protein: CAWSVEIGTSGGFQETQYF.

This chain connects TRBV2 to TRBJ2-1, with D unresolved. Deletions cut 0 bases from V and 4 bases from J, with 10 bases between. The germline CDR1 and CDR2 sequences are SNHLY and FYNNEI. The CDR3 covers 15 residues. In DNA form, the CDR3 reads TGTGCCAGCAGTGAAGCGCTCGGGCGGTACAATGAGCAGTTCTTC. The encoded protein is CASSEALGRYNEQFF.

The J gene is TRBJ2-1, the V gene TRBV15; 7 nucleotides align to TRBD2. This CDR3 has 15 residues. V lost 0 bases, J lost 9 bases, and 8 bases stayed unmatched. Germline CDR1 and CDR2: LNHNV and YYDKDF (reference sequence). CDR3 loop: CATSRDLGGMGEQFF. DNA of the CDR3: TGTGCCACCAGCAGAGATCTCGGGGGGATGGGTGAGCAGTTCTTC.

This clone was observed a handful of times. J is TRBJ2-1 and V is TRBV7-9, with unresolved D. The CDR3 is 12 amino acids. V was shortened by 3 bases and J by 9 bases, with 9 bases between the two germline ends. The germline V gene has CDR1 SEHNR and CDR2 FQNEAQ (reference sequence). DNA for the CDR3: TGTGCCAGCAGCTTGTCGATAAGTGAGCAGTTCTTC. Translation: CASSLSISEQFF.

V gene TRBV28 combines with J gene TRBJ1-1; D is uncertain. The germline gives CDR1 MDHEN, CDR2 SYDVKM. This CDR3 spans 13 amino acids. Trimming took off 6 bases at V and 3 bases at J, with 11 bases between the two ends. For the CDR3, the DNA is TGTGCCAGCAGGCCTTCCTCTGACACTGAAGCTTTCTTT. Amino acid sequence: CASRPSSDTEAFF.

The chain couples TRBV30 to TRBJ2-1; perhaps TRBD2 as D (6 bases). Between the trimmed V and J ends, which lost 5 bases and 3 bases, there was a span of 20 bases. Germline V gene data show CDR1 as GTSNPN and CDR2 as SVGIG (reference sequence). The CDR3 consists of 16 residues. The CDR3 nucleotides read TGTGCCTGGGAGGAGGGAAGGTCGCGGAACTACAATGAGCAGTTCTTC. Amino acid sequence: CAWEEGRSRNYNEQFF.

CDR3 in amino acids: CASSLAGTGGNQPQHF. The CDR3 DNA follows: TGCGCCAGCAGCTTGGCCGGGACAGGGGGCAATCAGCCCCAGCATTTT. This rearrangement joins TRBV5-1 to TRBJ1-5; 10 bases match TRBD1. V shed 0 bases, J shed 2 bases, and the junction held 2 bases outside the gene matches. Germline V CDR1 and CDR2: SGHRS, YFSETQ. This CDR3 has 16 residues.

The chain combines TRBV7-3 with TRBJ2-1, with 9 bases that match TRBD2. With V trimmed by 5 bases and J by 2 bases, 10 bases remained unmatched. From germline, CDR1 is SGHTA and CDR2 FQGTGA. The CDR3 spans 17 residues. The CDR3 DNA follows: TGTGCCAGCAGCCCTAATCCCCCTAGCGGGACCTACAATGAGCAGTTCTTC. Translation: CASSPNPPSGTYNEQFF.

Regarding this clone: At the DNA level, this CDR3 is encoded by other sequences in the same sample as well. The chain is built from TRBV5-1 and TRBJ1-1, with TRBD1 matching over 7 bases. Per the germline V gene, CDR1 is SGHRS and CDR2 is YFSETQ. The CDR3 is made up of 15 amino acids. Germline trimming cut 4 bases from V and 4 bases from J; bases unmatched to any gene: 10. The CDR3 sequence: CASSPEGALGTEAFF. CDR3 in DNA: TGCGCCAGCAGCCCAGAGGGGGCTCTGGGCACTGAAGCTTTCTTT.

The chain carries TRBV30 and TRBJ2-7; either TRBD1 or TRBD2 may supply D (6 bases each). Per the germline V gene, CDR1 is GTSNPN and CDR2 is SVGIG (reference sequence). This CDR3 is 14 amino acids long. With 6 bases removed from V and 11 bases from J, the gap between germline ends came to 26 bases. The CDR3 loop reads CACLKGGAGPGKYF. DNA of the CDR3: TGTGCCTGCCTGAAGGGGGGCGCCGGGCCGGGGAAGTACTTC.

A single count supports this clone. The CDR3 nucleotides read TGTGCCAGCAGCTTAGGGGGACTAGCTCTCTACGAGCAGTACTTC. It codes for CASSLGGLALYEQYF. This chain uses TRBV7-9 with TRBJ2-7, with 9 nucleotides matching TRBD2. CDR1 and CDR2 (germline): SEHNR, FQNEAQ (reference sequence). The CDR3 sequence is 15 residues long. The V segment lost 1 base and the J segment 3 bases; nucleotides outside the gene matches: 4.

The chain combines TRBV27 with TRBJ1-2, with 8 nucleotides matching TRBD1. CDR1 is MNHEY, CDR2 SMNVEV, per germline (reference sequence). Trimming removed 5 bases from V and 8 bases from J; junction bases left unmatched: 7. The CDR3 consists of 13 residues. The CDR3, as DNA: TGTGCCAGCAGTCCGATGGACAGGGCGGGCTACACCTTC. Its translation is CASSPMDRAGYTF.

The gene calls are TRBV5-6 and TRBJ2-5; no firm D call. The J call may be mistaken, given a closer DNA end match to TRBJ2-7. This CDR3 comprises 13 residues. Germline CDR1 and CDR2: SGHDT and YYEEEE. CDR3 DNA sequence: TGTGCCAGCAGCCTTAATCATGCAGGCGAGCAGTACTTC. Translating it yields CASSLNHAGEQYF.

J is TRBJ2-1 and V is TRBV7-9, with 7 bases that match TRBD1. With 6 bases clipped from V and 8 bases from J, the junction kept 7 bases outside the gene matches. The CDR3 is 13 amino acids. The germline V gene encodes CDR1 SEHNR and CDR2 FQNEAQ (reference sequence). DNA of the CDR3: TGTGCCAGCAGTTTCGACAGGGCCGATGAGCAGTTCTTC. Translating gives CASSFDRADEQFF.

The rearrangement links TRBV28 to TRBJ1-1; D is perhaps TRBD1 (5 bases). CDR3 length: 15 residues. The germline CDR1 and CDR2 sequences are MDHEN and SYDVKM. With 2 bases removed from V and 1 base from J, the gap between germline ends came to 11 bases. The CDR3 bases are TGTGCCAGCAGTTTAGAGGGGTTCGCGAACACTGAAGCTTTCTTT. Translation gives CASSLEGFANTEAFF.